A single sample is the source of the 22 T cell receptor beta chains below, sequenced in a study of blood T cell repertoires in COVID-19. Only in-frame clones appear in the TCRdb table, and some are missing; sequencing was by immunoSEQ multiplex PCR. The table shows 150,000 to 200,000 clones, with around 82% occurring only once. The sequencing input was PBMCs or T cells enriched from blood (not recorded which). These receptors originate from a middle-aged man who had recovered from COVID-19.

This clone was observed a handful of times. V is TRBV10-3 and J is TRBJ1-1, with D possibly TRBD1 on 5 matching bases. V lost 2 bases, J lost 0 bases, and 7 bases lay in between. Germline V gene lookup returns CDR1 ENHRY and CDR2 SYGVKD. CDR3 length: 14 residues. The CDR3 nucleotides read TGTGCCATCAGTGAGGGACATTTGAACACTGAAGCTTTCTTT. Its protein product is CAISEGHLNTEAFF.

This chain joins TRBV5-4 and TRBJ2-2; D remains ambiguous. Looked up from germline, CDR1 is SGHNT and CDR2 is YYREEE (reference sequence). V lost 0 bases and J 0 bases, leaving 9 bases between the germline ends. The length of the CDR3 is 16 residues. The CDR3 reads CASSLDISANTGELFF. The CDR3 nucleotides read TGTGCCAGCAGCTTGGATATCAGTGCGAACACCGGGGAGCTGTTTTTT.

The rearrangement uses TRBV6-5 and TRBJ1-3; unclear D gene. From germline, CDR1 is MNHEY and CDR2 SVGAGI. Trimming pared 10 bases from V and 4 bases from J, leaving 8 bases between. The CDR3 extends over 11 amino acids. The CDR3 DNA follows: TGTGCCACTCTAAAAGGAAACACCATATATTTT. It is translated as CATLKGNTIYF.

The CDR3 loop reads CSASLNPGKGSPLHF. The CDR3 DNA reads as TGCAGTGCTAGTTTGAACCCAGGGAAAGGTTCACCCCTCCACTTT. The chain is built from TRBV20-1 and TRBJ1-6; weak D call: TRBD1 (5 bases). Germline V gene sequence: CDR1 DFQATT, CDR2 SNEGSKA (reference sequence). The V end lost 3 bases, the J end lost 9 bases, and 18 bases lay between the germline ends. The CDR3 length is 15 residues.

The rearrangement links TRBV5-4 to TRBJ2-1, with 7 bases that match TRBD2. CDR3 length: 14 residues. Trimming at V came to 3 bases and at J to 9 bases, leaving 9 bases not matched to a gene. Looked up from germline, CDR1 is SGHNT and CDR2 is YYREEE (reference sequence). CDR3: CASSWGGAAAEQFF. CDR3 bases: TGTGCCAGCAGCTGGGGGGGTGCAGCCGCTGAGCAGTTCTTC.

The chain combines TRBV6-5 with TRBJ2-7; 7 nucleotides line up with TRBD1. The CDR3 sequence is 15 residues long. The ends lost 7 bases at V and 0 bases at J; junction bases unmatched: 9. Germline values: CDR1 MNHEY, CDR2 SVGAGI. This CDR3 is CASKITGAPSYEQYF. Written as DNA, the CDR3 is TGTGCCAGCAAAATAACAGGGGCCCCCTCCTACGAGCAGTACTTC.

The chain links TRBV7-9 to TRBJ1-1, with D unclear. Germline assignment: CDR1 SEHNR and CDR2 FQNEAQ (reference sequence). The V end was cut by 5 bases, the J end by 2 bases, with 15 bases between. This CDR3 is 15 amino acids long. CDR3 DNA: TGTGCCAGCAGCCTCGAGACACTTCATAACACTGAAGCTTTCTTT. The encoded protein is CASSLETLHNTEAFF.

J is TRBJ1-1 and V is TRBV30, with 11 nucleotides matching TRBD1. The CDR3 runs 13 residues. Germline CDR1 reads GTSNPN; CDR2 reads SVGIG (reference sequence). The V gene end was trimmed by 0 bases and the J gene end by 11 bases; junction bases not matched to a gene: 5. The CDR3 coding sequence is TGTGCCTGGAGTGTCCGGACAGGGGGCGCGGCTTTCTTT. Translation gives CAWSVRTGGAAFF.

The genes are TRBV5-1 and TRBJ2-3; 11 bases map to TRBD2. Germline V gene sequence: CDR1 SGHRS, CDR2 YFSETQ. The CDR3 consists of 14 residues. Trimming cost V 5 bases and J 4 bases; bases outside gene matches: 3. This chain's CDR3 is CASRLSGGADTQYF. The CDR3 DNA is TGCGCCAGCAGACTTAGCGGGGGGGCAGATACGCAGTATTTT.

Turning to this clone: The sample carries other DNA sequences with the same CDR3. The CDR3 here is CASSPTGTANTGELFF. CDR3 DNA sequence: TGCGCCAGCAGCCCAACCGGGACAGCGAACACCGGGGAGCTGTTTTTT. The V and J genes are TRBV5-1 and TRBJ2-2; 7 bases agree with TRBD1. The length of the CDR3 is 16 residues. Trimming removed 4 bases from V and 0 bases from J; junction bases left unmatched: 6. Germline CDR1 SGHRS, CDR2 YFSETQ.

The chain has TRBV7-2 and TRBJ2-3; D uncertain. Germline values: CDR1 SGHTA, CDR2 FQGNSA. The CDR3 totals 13 residues. Between the trimmed V and J ends, which lost 5 bases and 4 bases, there was a span of 10 bases. DNA for the CDR3: TGTGCCAGCAGCGTGGGCCCCGCAGATACGCAGTATTTT. Protein product: CASSVGPADTQYF.

The J gene is TRBJ1-5, the V gene TRBV5-1; D gene uncertain. The V gene's germline CDR1 is SGHRS and CDR2 YFSETQ. With 4 bases removed from V and 7 bases from J, the gap between germline ends came to 15 bases. CDR3 size: 14 residues. The CDR3 reads CASSPDGGRQPQHF. CDR3 sequence (DNA): TGCGCCAGCAGCCCCGACGGAGGGAGGCAGCCCCAGCATTTT. Based on the CDR3 plus reference TRBV5-1 and TRBJ1-5, the full variable domain is KAGVTQTPRYLIKTRGQQVTLSCSPISGHRSVSWYQQTPGQGLQFLFEYFSETQRNKGNFPGRFSGRQFSNSRSEMNVSTLELGDSALYLCASSPDGGRQPQHFGDGTRLSIL.

The rearrangement links TRBV7-8 to TRBJ1-5; the D is unclear. Germline V lookup: CDR1 SGHVS, CDR2 FQNEAQ. CDR3 length: 19 residues. V lost 5 bases and J 1 base, leaving 24 bases between the germline ends. CDR3 residues: CASSLLPGSVYRSNQPQHF. CDR3 in DNA: TGTGCCAGCAGCCTCTTGCCAGGATCGGTTTATCGGAGCAATCAGCCCCAGCATTTT.

The chain links TRBV3-1 (or the pseudogene TRBV3-2) to TRBJ2-3; D remains ambiguous. This CDR3 has 12 amino acids. Per germline, CDR1 LGHDT and CDR2 YNNKEL (reference sequence). Trimming removed 4 bases at V and 0 bases at J, with 2 bases between. The CDR3 here is CASSPSTDTQYF. CDR3 DNA sequence: TGTGCCAGCAGCCCTAGCACAGATACGCAGTATTTT.

This chain joins TRBV7-9 and TRBJ2-5; the match to TRBD2 covers 7 bases. J was trimmed by 3 bases and V by 5 bases; bases with no gene match: 3. Germline V gene data show CDR1 as SEHNR and CDR2 as FQNEAQ (reference sequence). CDR3 length: 13 amino acids. CDR3 loop: CASSTSGEETQYF. As DNA, the CDR3 is TGTGCCAGCAGCACCAGCGGGGAAGAGACCCAGTACTTC.

J is TRBJ1-2 and V is TRBV2; the D gene is possibly TRBD1 (6 bases). The germline V gene encodes CDR1 SNHLY and CDR2 FYNNEI. The CDR3 runs 12 residues. Trimming removed 6 bases at V and 8 bases at J, with 13 bases between. The CDR3 here is CASSLTGTGYTF. In DNA, the CDR3 is TGTGCCAGCAGCCTTACAGGGACCGGCTACACCTTC.

This chain connects TRBV11-3 to TRBJ2-2; 8 nucleotides align to TRBD1. The germline gives CDR1 SGHNT, CDR2 YENEEA. The trim removed 1 base at V and 5 bases at J, leaving 3 bases unmatched. The CDR3 contains 15 residues. The CDR3 sequence is CASSLGQGRTGELFF. The CDR3 bases are TGTGCCAGCAGCTTAGGACAGGGGAGGACCGGGGAGCTGTTTTTT. The full variable domain, rest sourced from reference TRBV11-3 and TRBJ2-2, is EAGVVQSPRYKIIEKKQPVAFWCNPISGHNTLYWYLQNLGQGPELLIRYENEEAVDDSQLPKDRFSAERLKGVDSTLKIQPAELGDSAVYLCASSLGQGRTGELFFGEGSRLTVL.

The rearrangement links TRBV27 to TRBJ1-2; TRBD1 might be the D (6 bases). Germline assignment: CDR1 MNHEY and CDR2 SMNVEV (reference sequence). The ends were cut back, 5 bases at V and 3 bases at J, with 13 bases in the middle. CDR3 length: 14 amino acids. DNA of the CDR3: TGTGCCAGCAGTCCCCCCGGGACATACTATGGCTACACCTTC. Protein: CASSPPGTYYGYTF.

The CDR3 region is CAWGKTRGGNTGELFF. The CDR3 DNA reads as TGTGCCTGGGGAAAAACGCGGGGGGGAAACACCGGGGAGCTGTTTTTT. This chain links TRBV30 with TRBJ2-2; 9 nucleotides match TRBD2. The germline V gene has CDR1 GTSNPN and CDR2 SVGIG (reference sequence). V dropped 5 bases and J dropped 2; count of bases not matched to a gene: 9. This CDR3 is 16 amino acids long.

This chain links TRBV6-5 with TRBJ2-7; D perhaps matches TRBD1 (6 bases). CDR1 MNHEY and CDR2 SVGAGI come from the germline V gene. CDR3 length: 14 amino acids. V lost 4 bases to trimming and J lost 4 bases, with 14 bases between them. CDR3 DNA sequence: TGTGCCAGCAGTTCACCCTCTCAGGGGTACGAGCAGTACGTC. Residues: CASSSPSQGYEQYV.

The rearrangement links TRBV19 to TRBJ2-5; 12 bases line up with TRBD2. V was clipped by 3 bases and J by 2 bases; unmatched bases: 4. The CDR3 has 16 amino acids. CDR1 is LNHDA, CDR2 SQIVND, per germline (reference sequence). The CDR3 nucleotides are TGTGCCAGTAGTATTTTTCTAGCGGGGGGGCAAGAGACCCAGTACTTC. Translation: CASSIFLAGGQETQYF.

This chain links TRBV4-1 with TRBJ2-1; TRBD1 aligns across 8 bases. Unmatched junction bases numbered 11, after V lost 0 bases and J lost 7 bases. The CDR3 loop spans 17 amino acids. Germline V gives CDR1 MGHRA, CDR2 YSYEKL. Here the CDR3 reads CASSQDLYGQGRNEQFF. Written as DNA, the CDR3 is TGCGCCAGCAGCCAAGATCTGTACGGACAGGGAAGGAATGAGCAGTTCTTC.